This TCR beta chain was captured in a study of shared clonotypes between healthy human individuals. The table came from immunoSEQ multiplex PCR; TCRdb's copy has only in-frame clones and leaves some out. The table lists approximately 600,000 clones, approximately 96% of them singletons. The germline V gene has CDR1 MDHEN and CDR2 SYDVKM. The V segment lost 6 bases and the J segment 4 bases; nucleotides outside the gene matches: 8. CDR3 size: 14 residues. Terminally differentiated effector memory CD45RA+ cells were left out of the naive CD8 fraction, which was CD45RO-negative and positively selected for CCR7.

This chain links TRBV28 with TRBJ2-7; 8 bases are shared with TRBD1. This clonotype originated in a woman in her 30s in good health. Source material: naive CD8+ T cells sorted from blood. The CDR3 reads CASSPQGGLYEQYF. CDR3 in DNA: TGTGCCAGCAGCCCACAGGGGGGTCTTTACGAGCAGTACTTC. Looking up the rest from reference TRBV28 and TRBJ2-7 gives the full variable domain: DVKVTQSSRYLVKRTGEKVFLECVQDMDHENMFWYRQDPGLGLRLIYFSYDVKMKEKGDIPEGYSVSREKKERFSLILESASTNQTSMYLCASSPQGGLYEQYFGPGTRLTVT.